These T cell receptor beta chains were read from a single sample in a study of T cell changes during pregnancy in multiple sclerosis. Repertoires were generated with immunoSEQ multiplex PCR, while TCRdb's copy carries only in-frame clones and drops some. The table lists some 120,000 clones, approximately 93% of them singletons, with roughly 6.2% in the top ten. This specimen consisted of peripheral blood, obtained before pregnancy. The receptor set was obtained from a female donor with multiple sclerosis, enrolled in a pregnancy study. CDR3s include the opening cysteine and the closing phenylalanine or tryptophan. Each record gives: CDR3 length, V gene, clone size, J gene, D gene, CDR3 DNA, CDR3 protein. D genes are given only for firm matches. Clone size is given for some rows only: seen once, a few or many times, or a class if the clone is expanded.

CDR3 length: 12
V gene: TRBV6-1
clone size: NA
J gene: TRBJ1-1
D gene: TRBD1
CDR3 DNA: TGTGCCAGCAGTTGGGGGACAGATGAAGCTTTCTTT
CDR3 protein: CASSWGTDEAFF

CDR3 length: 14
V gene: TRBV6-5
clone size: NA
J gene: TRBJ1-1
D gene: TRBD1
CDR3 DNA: TGTGCCAGCAGCTTAAACTGGGACAGGGCGGAAGCTTTCTTT
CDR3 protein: CASSLNWDRAEAFF

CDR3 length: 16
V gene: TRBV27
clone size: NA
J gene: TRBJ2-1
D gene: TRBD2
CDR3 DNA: TGTGCCAGCAGTTCGCCGCTAGCGGGAGCCTACAATGAGCAGTTCTTC
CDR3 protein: CASSSPLAGAYNEQFF

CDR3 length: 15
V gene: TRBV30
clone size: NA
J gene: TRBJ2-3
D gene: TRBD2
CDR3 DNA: TGTGCCTGGAGGTTAGCGGGGGGGAGGACAGATACGCAGTATTTT
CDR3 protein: CAWRLAGGRTDTQYF

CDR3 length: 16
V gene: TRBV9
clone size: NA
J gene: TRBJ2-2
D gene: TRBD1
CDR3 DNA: TGTGCCAGCAGCGTAGAGGGGGACAGGGGGTTCGGGGAGCTGTTTTTT
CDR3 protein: CASSVEGDRGFGELFF

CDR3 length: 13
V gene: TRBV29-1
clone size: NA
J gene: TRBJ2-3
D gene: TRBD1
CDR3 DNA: TGCAGCGTTACAGGGGACCTCACAGATACGCAGTATTTT
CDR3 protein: CSVTGDLTDTQYF

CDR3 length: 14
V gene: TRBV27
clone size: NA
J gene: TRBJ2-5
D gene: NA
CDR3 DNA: TGTGCCAGCGGTTCAGGGGGGCGGGGAGAGACCCAGTACTTC
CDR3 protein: CASGSGGRGETQYF

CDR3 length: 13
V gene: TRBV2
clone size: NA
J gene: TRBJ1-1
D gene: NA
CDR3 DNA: TGTGCCAGCAGTGACACGGGGAACACTGAAGCTTTCTTT
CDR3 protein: CASSDTGNTEAFF

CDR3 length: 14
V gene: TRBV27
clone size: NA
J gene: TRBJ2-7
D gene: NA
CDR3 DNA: TGTGCCAGCAGTTTATTGAGGAGTCCCTACGAGCAGTACTTC
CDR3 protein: CASSLLRSPYEQYF

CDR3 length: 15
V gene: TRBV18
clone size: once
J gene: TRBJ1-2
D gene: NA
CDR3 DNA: TGTGCCAGCTCGCCTAGTACAGGGTTGGCCTATGGCTACACCTTC
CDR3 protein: CASSPSTGLAYGYTF

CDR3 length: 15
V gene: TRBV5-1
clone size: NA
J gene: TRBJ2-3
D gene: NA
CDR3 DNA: TGCGCCAGCAGCTCCGATAACACAAATACAGATACGCAGTATTTT
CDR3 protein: CASSSDNTNTDTQYF

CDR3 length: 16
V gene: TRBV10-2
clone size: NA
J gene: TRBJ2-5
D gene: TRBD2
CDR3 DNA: TGCGCCAGCAGCCTTGCTCCGGGACTAGCGACGGAGACCCAGTACTTC
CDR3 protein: CASSLAPGLATETQYF

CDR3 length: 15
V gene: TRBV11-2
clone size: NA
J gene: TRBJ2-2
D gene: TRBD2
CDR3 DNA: TGTGCCAGCAGCAAAGGGACTAGCGGTCAGGGGGAGCTGTTTTTT
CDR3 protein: CASSKGTSGQGELFF

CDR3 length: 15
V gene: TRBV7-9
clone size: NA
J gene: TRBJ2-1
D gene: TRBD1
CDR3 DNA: TGTGCCAGCAGCCCCCCGGGACAGGGCTACAATGAGCAGTTCTTC
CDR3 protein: CASSPPGQGYNEQFF

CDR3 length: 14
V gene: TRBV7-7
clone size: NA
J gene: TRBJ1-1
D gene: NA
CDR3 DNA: TGTGCCAGCGGCGACTTAGACCCAAACACTGAAGCTTTCTTT
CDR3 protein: CASGDLDPNTEAFF

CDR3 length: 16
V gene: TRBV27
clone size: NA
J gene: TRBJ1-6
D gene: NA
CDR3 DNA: TGTGCCAGCAGTTTATTAGGGGTATTGCGTAATTCACCCCTCCACTTT
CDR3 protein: CASSLLGVLRNSPLHF

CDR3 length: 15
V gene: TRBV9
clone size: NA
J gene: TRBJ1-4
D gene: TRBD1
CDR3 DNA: TGTGCCAGCAGTCTTAATAACGACAGGGGTGAAAAACTGTTTTTT
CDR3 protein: CASSLNNDRGEKLFF

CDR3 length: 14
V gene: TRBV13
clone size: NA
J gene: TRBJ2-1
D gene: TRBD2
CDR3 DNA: TGTGCCAGCAGCCCGACTAGCGGGAGATTTGAGCAGTTCTTC
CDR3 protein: CASSPTSGRFEQFF

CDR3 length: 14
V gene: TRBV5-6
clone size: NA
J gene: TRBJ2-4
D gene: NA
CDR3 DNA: TGTGCCAGCAGCTTGGAACTAGCCAAAAACATTCAGTACTTC
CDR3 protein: CASSLELAKNIQYF

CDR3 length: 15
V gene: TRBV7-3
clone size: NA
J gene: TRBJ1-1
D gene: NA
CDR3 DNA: TGTGCCAGCAGCTTAGGGGGGACGGCGAACACTGAAGCTTTCTTT
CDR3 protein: CASSLGGTANTEAFF

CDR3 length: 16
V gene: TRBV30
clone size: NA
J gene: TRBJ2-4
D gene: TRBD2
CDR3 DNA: TGTGCCTGGAGTGCTAGAAGAGGGAGGGGAGAAAACATTCAGTACTTC
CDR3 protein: CAWSARRGRGENIQYF

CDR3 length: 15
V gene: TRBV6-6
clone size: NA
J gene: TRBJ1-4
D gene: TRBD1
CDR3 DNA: TGTGCCAGCAGTTACGGGACAGCGACTAATGAAAAACTGTTTTTT
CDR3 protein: CASSYGTATNEKLFF

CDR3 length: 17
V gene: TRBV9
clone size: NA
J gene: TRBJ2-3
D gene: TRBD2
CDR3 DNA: TGTGCCAGCAGCGACTCCGGGACTAGCGGGGGCACAGATACGCAGTATTTT
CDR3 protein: CASSDSGTSGGTDTQYF

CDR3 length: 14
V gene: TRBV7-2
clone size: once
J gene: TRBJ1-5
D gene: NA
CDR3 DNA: TGTGCCAGCAGCTCGCCATCTCAAGCTCAGCCCCAGCATTTT
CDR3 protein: CASSSPSQAQPQHF

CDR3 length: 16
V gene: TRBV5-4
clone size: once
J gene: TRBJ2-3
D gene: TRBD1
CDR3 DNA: TGTGCCAGCAGCCCAGAAGGGACAGGGCGCACAGATACGCAGTATTTT
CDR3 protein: CASSPEGTGRTDTQYF

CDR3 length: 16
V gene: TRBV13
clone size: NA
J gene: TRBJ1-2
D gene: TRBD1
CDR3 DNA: TGTGCCAGCAGTCTGTGGGACAGGTCAGCTAACTATGGCTACACCTTC
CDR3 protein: CASSLWDRSANYGYTF

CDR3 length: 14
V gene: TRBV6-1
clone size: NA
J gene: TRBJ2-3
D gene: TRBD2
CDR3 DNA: TGTGCCAGCAGGGACATAGCGGGGATTGATACGCAGTATTTT
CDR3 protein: CASRDIAGIDTQYF

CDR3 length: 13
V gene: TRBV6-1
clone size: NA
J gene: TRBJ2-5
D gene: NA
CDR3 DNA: TGTGCCAGCAGTTTGGCGGCCGCGAAGACCCAGTACTTC
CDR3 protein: CASSLAAAKTQYF

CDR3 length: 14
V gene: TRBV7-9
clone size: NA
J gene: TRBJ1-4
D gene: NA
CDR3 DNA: TGTGCCAGCAGCTTGGGTCAGGAAAATGAAAAACTGTTTTTT
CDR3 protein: CASSLGQENEKLFF

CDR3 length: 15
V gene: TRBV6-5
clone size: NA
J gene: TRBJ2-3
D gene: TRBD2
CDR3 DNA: TGTGCCAGCAGTCCGGGAGGGAGGGCCGGCGATACGCAGTATTTT
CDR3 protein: CASSPGGRAGDTQYF

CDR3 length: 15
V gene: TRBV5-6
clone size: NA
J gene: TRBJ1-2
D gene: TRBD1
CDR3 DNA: TGTGCCAGCAGCTCAAACCCGGACAGGCTCGATGGCTACACCTTC
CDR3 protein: CASSSNPDRLDGYTF

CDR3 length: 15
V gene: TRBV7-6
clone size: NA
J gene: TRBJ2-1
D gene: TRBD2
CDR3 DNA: TGTGCCAGCAAAGGGCTAGCGGGAAAATACAATGAGCAGTTCTTC
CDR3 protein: CASKGLAGKYNEQFF

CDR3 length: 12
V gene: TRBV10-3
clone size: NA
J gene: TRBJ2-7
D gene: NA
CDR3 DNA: TGTGCCATCAGGGACAGCGGTCCGGGGCAGTACTTC
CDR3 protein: CAIRDSGPGQYF

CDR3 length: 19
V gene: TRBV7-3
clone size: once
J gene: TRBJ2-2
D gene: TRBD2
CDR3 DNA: TGTGCCAGCAGCTTAACCGGGGGTAGCGGGAGGGCGAACACCGGGGAGCTGTTTTTT
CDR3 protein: CASSLTGGSGRANTGELFF

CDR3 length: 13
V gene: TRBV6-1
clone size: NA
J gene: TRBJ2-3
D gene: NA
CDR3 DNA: TGTGCCAGCATGGCGGTCGGCACAGATACGCAGTATTTT
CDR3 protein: CASMAVGTDTQYF

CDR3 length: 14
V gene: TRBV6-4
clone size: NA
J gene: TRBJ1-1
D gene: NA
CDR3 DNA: TGTGCCAGCAGTCTGGAGGGTAGTAGCACTGAAGCTTTCTTT
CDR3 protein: CASSLEGSSTEAFF

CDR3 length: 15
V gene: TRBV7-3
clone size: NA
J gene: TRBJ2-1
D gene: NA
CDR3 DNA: TGTGCCAGCAGCCTGGCACTTACAGATTACAATGAGCAGTTCTTC
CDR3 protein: CASSLALTDYNEQFF

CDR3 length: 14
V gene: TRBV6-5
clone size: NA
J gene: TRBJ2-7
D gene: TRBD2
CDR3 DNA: TGTGCCAGCGAGAGACTAGCGGGGTCCTACGAGCAGTACTTC
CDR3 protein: CASERLAGSYEQYF

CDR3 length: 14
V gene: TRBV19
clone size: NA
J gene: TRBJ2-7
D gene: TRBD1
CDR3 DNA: TGTGCCAGTAGTTCGACAGGGGAAGGGTACGAGCAGTACTTC
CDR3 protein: CASSSTGEGYEQYF

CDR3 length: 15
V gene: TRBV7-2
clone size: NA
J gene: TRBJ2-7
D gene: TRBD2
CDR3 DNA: TGTGCCAGCAGCCGGACTAGCGGGAGCACCTACGAGCAGTACTTC
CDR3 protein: CASSRTSGSTYEQYF

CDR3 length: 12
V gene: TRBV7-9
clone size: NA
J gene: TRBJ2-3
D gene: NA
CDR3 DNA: TGTGCCAGCACCAAGGGGGGGGAGGCGCAGTATTTT
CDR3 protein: CASTKGGEAQYF

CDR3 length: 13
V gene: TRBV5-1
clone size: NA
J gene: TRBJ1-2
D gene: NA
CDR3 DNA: TGCGCCAGCAGCACAGCAGGGGTCTATGGCTACACCTTC
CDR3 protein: CASSTAGVYGYTF

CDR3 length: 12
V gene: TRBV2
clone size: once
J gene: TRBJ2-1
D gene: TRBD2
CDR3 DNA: TGTGCCAGCAGTCGGACTAGCGGGGAGCAGTTCTTC
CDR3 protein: CASSRTSGEQFF

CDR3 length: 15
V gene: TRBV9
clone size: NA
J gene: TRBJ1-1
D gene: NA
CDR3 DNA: TGTGCCAGCAGCGCGAGACAGACGGGGAACACTGAAGCTTTCTTT
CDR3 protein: CASSARQTGNTEAFF

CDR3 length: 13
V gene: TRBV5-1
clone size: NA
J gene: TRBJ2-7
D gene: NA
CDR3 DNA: TGCGCCAGCAGCTTGGGGGCGGGTGTCGAGCAGTACTTC
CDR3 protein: CASSLGAGVEQYF

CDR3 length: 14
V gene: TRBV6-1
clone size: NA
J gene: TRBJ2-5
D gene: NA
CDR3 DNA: TGTGCCAGCAGTCAAGGGCAGTCCCAAGAGACCCAGTACTTC
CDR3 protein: CASSQGQSQETQYF

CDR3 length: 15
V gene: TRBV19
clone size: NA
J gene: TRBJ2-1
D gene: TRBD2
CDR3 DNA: TGTGCCAGTAGTATCACCCGGGGGGGAAACAATGAGCAGTTCTTC
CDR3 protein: CASSITRGGNNEQFF

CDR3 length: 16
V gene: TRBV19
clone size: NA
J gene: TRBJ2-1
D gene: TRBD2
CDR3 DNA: TGTGCCAGTAGTACTAGCGGGAGGGCCTCCTACAATGAGCAGTTCTTC
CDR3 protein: CASSTSGRASYNEQFF

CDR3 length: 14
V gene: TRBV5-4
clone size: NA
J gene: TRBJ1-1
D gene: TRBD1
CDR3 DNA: TGTGCCAGCAGCCCAAGACAGGGGGGAACTGAAGCTTTCTTT
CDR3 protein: CASSPRQGGTEAFF

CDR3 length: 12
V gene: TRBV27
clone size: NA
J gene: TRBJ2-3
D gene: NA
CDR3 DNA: TGTGCCAGCTCCACTAGTTCAGATACGCAGTATTTT
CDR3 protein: CASSTSSDTQYF

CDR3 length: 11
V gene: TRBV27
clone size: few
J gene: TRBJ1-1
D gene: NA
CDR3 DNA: TGTGCCAGCAGCTCCCTCACTGAAGCTTTCTTT
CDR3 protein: CASSSLTEAFF

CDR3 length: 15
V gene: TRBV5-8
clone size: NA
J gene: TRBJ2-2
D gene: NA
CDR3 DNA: TGTGCCAGCACCGTCCGGCAGGGAAGGACCGGGGAGCTGTTTTTT
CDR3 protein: CASTVRQGRTGELFF

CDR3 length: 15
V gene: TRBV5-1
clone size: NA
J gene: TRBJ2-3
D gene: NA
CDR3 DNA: TGCGCCAGCAGTCTCGACAGTCCCAACACAGATACGCAGTATTTT
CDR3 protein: CASSLDSPNTDTQYF

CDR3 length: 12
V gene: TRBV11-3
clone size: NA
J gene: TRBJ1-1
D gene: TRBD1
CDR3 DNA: TGTGCCAGCAGCGGGGACAGTGAAAAAGCTTTCTTT
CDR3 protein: CASSGDSEKAFF

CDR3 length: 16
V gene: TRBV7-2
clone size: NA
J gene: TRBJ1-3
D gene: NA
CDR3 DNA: TGTGCCAGCAGCCGGACAGCACCCAGCTCTGGAAACACCATATATTTT
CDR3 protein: CASSRTAPSSGNTIYF

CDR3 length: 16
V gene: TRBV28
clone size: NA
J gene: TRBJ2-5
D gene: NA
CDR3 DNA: TGTGCCAGCAGTTTATCGGCCGGGACACCCGCCGAGGCCCAGTACTTC
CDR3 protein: CASSLSAGTPAEAQYF

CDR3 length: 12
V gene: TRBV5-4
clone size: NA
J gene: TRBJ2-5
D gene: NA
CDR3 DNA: TGTGCCAGCAGCTTGGCCGAGGAGACCCAGTACTTC
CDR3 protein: CASSLAEETQYF

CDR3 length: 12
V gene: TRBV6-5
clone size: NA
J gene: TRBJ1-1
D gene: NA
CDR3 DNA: TGTGCCAGCAGTAGAGGGGGTACTGAAGCTTTCTTT
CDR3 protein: CASSRGGTEAFF